These T cell receptor beta chains were read from a single sample in a study of blood T cell repertoires in COVID-19. Repertoires were generated with immunoSEQ multiplex PCR, while TCRdb's copy carries only in-frame clones and drops some. This sample has 95,000 to 150,000 clones, with about three quarters found just once. Sequenced: peripheral blood. These receptor sequences come from a human donor with acute or convalescent COVID-19. The donor label of this sample is uncertain. Each CDR3 is given with its conserved first and last residue. Fields, in order: D gene, clone size, V gene, J gene, CDR3 protein, CDR3 DNA. The D gene is left open where the match is weak. Not every row has a clone size; where given, it reads once, few, many or a size class.

d_call: NA; clone_size: NA; v_call: TRBV5-1; j_call: TRBJ1-6; cdr3_aa: CASSFDTNSPLHF; cdr3_nt: TGCGCCAGCAGCTTTGACACAAATTCACCCCTCCACTTT
d_call: TRBD1; clone_size: NA; v_call: TRBV6-5; j_call: TRBJ2-7; cdr3_aa: CASSWTGGRSYEQYF; cdr3_nt: TGTGCCAGCAGTTGGACAGGGGGAAGATCCTACGAGCAGTACTTC
d_call: NA; clone_size: few; v_call: TRBV15; j_call: TRBJ2-1; cdr3_aa: CATSRVPLNNEQFF; cdr3_nt: TGTGCCACCAGCAGAGTTCCCCTTAACAATGAGCAGTTCTTC
d_call: TRBD2; clone_size: NA; v_call: TRBV10-3; j_call: TRBJ2-1; cdr3_aa: CAISSGGANEQFF; cdr3_nt: TGTGCCATCAGTAGCGGGGGGGCGAATGAGCAGTTCTTC
d_call: NA; clone_size: NA; v_call: TRBV7-2; j_call: TRBJ1-3; cdr3_aa: CASSFRQRSSGNTIYF; cdr3_nt: TGTGCCAGCAGCTTTAGACAGAGAAGCTCTGGAAACACCATATATTTT
d_call: NA; clone_size: NA; v_call: TRBV12-2; j_call: TRBJ1-2; cdr3_aa: CASRLGGRVVPNYGYTF; cdr3_nt: TGTGCAAGTCGCCTCGGGGGGAGGGTCGTCCCTAACTATGGCTACACCTTC
d_call: NA; clone_size: NA; v_call: TRBV6-1; j_call: TRBJ2-4; cdr3_aa: CASSETGKGLSKNIQYF; cdr3_nt: TGTGCCAGCAGTGAAACAGGGAAGGGATTGTCCAAAAACATTCAGTACTTC
d_call: NA; clone_size: NA; v_call: TRBV27; j_call: TRBJ1-4; cdr3_aa: CASSLPPDREKLFF; cdr3_nt: TGTGCCAGCAGTTTACCCCCCGACAGAGAAAAACTGTTTTTT
d_call: NA; clone_size: once; v_call: TRBV4-1; j_call: TRBJ2-7; cdr3_aa: CASSQGYLASSYEQYF; cdr3_nt: TGCGCCAGCAGCCAAGGGTACTTAGCGTCCTCCTACGAGCAGTACTTC
d_call: NA; clone_size: NA; v_call: TRBV19; j_call: TRBJ2-3; cdr3_aa: CASSIVGAQTDTQYF; cdr3_nt: TGTGCCAGTAGTATCGTAGGAGCCCAGACAGATACGCAGTATTTT
d_call: NA; clone_size: few; v_call: TRBV9; j_call: TRBJ1-1; cdr3_aa: CASSPDREAFF; cdr3_nt: TGTGCCAGCAGCCCCGACAGGGAAGCTTTCTTT
d_call: NA; clone_size: NA; v_call: TRBV7-9; j_call: TRBJ1-1; cdr3_aa: CASSFDPGSMNTEAFF; cdr3_nt: TGTGCCAGCAGCTTTGATCCAGGGTCGATGAACACTGAAGCTTTCTTT
d_call: NA; clone_size: NA; v_call: TRBV4-1; j_call: TRBJ1-1; cdr3_aa: CASSTAGKGVTEAFF; cdr3_nt: TGCGCCAGCAGCACGGCGGGCAAGGGGGTCACTGAAGCTTTCTTT
d_call: NA; clone_size: NA; v_call: TRBV28; j_call: TRBJ2-3; cdr3_aa: CASGGGGLTDTQYF; cdr3_nt: TGTGCCAGCGGCGGAGGGGGCCTCACAGATACGCAGTATTTT
d_call: TRBD1; clone_size: few; v_call: TRBV12-3/TRBV12-4; j_call: TRBJ1-2; cdr3_aa: CASSRQGGYGYTF; cdr3_nt: TGTGCCAGCAGTCGTCAGGGGGGCTATGGCTACACCTTC
d_call: NA; clone_size: NA; v_call: TRBV6-5; j_call: TRBJ1-6; cdr3_aa: CASIPGGHVSPLHF; cdr3_nt: TGTGCCAGCATACCTGGGGGCCACGTGTCACCCCTCCACTTT
d_call: NA; clone_size: few; v_call: TRBV14; j_call: TRBJ2-7; cdr3_aa: CASSQDFDSYEQYF; cdr3_nt: TGTGCCAGCAGCCAAGACTTCGACAGCTACGAGCAGTACTTC
d_call: TRBD1; clone_size: NA; v_call: TRBV11-2; j_call: TRBJ1-2; cdr3_aa: CASSLTGGSGYGYTF; cdr3_nt: TGTGCCAGCAGCCTGACAGGGGGTTCGGGCTATGGCTACACCTTC
d_call: TRBD1; clone_size: NA; v_call: TRBV5-6; j_call: TRBJ1-1; cdr3_aa: CASSSPGTGHSAFF; cdr3_nt: TGTGCCAGCAGCTCCCCCGGGACAGGGCATTCAGCTTTCTTT
d_call: NA; clone_size: few; v_call: TRBV25-1; j_call: TRBJ1-2; cdr3_aa: CASSSKGDCSRPCGYTF; cdr3_nt: TGTGCCAGCAGTTCAAAAGGTGACTGCTCTCGGCCCTGTGGCTACACCTTC